This T cell receptor (beta chain) was recorded in a study of T cells in women clearing cervical HPV infection. About the study: Blood came at first lesion visit for cases, post-clearance for controls. Broader study findings: Controls had more TRBV6-7 (about 0.16%) than cases (roughly 0.11%).

Points on this clone: What it binds is unknown. The read is 3 residues too short to cover the CDR3 end, so that end is filled in from the germline J gene.

All participants had a single incident cervical HPV16 infection, and prevalent HPV16 infections were excluded. Only in-frame clones appear in the TCRdb table, and some are missing; sequencing was by immunoSEQ multiplex PCR. The sample yields 20,000 to 25,000 clones, of which the top ten take up approximately 3.5%. V was pared by 3 bases and J by 2 bases, with 0 bases of the junction left unmatched. This CDR3 is built from 13 residues. Germline CDR1 reads LNHDA; CDR2 reads SQIVND (reference sequence). Source material: blood buffy coat. The TCR originated in a woman aged 18-69 years with a cervical HPV16 infection that either progressed to CIN3+ or cleared (not recorded which). The chain recombines TRBV19 with TRBJ2-7; 8 bases match TRBD1. The CDR3 DNA, read in part, is TGTGCCAGTAGTATGGACAGGGCCTACGAG. This gives the protein CASSMDRAYE. The CDR3 in full is CASSMDRAYEQYF.